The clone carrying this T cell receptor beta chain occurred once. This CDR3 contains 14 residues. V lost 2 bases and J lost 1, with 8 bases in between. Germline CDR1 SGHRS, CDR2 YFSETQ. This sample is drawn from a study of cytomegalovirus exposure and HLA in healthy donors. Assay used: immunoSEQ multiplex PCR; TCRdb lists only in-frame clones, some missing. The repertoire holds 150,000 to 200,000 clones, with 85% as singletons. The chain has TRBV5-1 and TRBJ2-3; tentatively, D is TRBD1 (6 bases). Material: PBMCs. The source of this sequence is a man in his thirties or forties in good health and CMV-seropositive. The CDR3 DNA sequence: TGCGCCAGCAGCTTACAGGGCGGCACAGATACGCAGTATTTT. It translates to CASSLQGGTDTQYF.